This entry is about one TCR beta chain. This clone appeared once. What this receptor recognizes is not known. Base qualities are missing; no much larger clone stands one base away. The collaborating institutions used their own protocols to collect whole blood in K2EDTA tubes. For TCRbeta analysis, collaborator samples were shipped as frozen whole blood, as isolated PBMCs, or as DNA extracted from either sample type. Looking up the germline V gene (reference sequence) yields CDR1 MNHEY and CDR2 SMNVEV. The CDR3 contains 15 residues, cysteine and phenylalanine counted. The retained sequence is limited to the CDR3, 45 bases, with the frame set at the first base. From V the trimming removes 2 bases and from J it removes 8 bases, while the gene matches leave 7 bases of the junction unaccounted for. The data stem from a study of blood T cell repertoires in COVID-19 (dated by TCRdb to about 2020). Concerning the study at large: Samples covering the acute and convalescent phases of COVID-19 were provided by collaborators in the United States, Italy and Spain. The prospective study material was composed of cDNA or gDNA derived from T cells, B-cell-depleted T cells, or PBMCs. The dataset comprised deeply sampled blood TCRbeta repertoires from subjects exposed to, actively infected with, or recovered from COVID-19. The repertoires were made available in a free public database intended to serve as a resource for research on the immune response to SARS-CoV-2. The samples were drawn from the first 160 participants of the ongoing ImmuneRACE study and from 1,254 subjects provided by 6 global collaborators. The sample metadata nearly always contained a de-identified subject ID, COVID-19 status, age in years and sex. Where available, HLA class I and class II types were taken from metadata supplied by the sample provider and were not determined by assay-based typing. Beyond this particular receptor, the publication reports: The quantity of clinical and demographic metadata differed by source and by participant and was supplied without curation.

The immunoSEQ Assay, a bias-controlled multiplex PCR, was used to amplify TCRbeta CDR3 regions from genomic DNA. The authors' pipeline ran thus. The number of nucleated cells in each sample was estimated from the amplification of reference gene primers within the assay. To quantify the absolute abundance of each unique TCRbeta CDR3 rearrangement, sequence reads were collapsed and filtered. For each sample, productive Simpson clonality was calculated as the square root of Simpson's diversity index across productive rearrangements. This is the immuneACCESS table as TCRdb keeps it, with only in-frame sequences that have V and J called. A part of the clones is gone; compared with another copy, unresolved V genes explain less than half, and the rest is unexplained. The V and J calls and clone size come from that table; D and trimming were worked out from the DNA. The sample table records about 170,000 clones; about four fifths of these occur just once. The ten largest clones capture less than 3% of the sample.

The source of this sequence is a human donor with acute or convalescent COVID-19. The donor label of this sample is uncertain. In this chain, TRBV27 is recombined with TRBJ2-3; TRBD2 lines up with 10 middle nucleotides. The source material was peripheral blood. For the CDR3, the sequence is CASSLTSGTPGTQYF. At the DNA level, the sequence is TGTGCCAGCAGTTTAACTAGCGGGACCCCAGGTACGCAGTATTTT.